These 31 T cell receptor beta chains originate from one sample sequenced in a study of T cell responses to AZD1222 COVID-19 vaccine. The method was immunoSEQ multiplex PCR; TCRdb's version includes in-frame clones alone and lacks a portion of them. The sample carries about 88,000 clones, 90% to 95% recorded once. This specimen consisted of peripheral blood, obtained on day 0 of MenACWY control vaccination. These receptors all come from an adult in good health.

CDR3: CASSGDRGEQYF. CDR3 DNA: TGCGCCAGCAGTGGGGACAGGGGCGAGCAGTACTTC. The chain couples TRBV10-1 to TRBJ2-7, with 10 bases identical to TRBD1. Trimming at V came to 4 bases and at J to 6 bases, leaving 0 bases not matched to a gene. CDR1 is WNHNN, CDR2 SYGVQD, per germline (reference sequence). The CDR3 extends over 12 amino acids.

This clone was detected once. The CDR3 nucleotides read TGTGCCAGCAGTTTGGGGGGGCAAAGGGGCTACACCTTC. This codes for CASSLGGQRGYTF. V and J are TRBV28 and TRBJ1-2, with D perhaps matching TRBD1 (6 bases). Germline-derived CDR1 and CDR2 are MDHEN and SYDVKM. The CDR3 extends over 13 amino acids. The V end lost 3 bases, the J end lost 8 bases, and 13 bases lay between the germline ends.

The chain combines TRBV2 with TRBJ2-5, with TRBD1 matching 7 bases. CDR1 and CDR2 from the germline V gene are SNHLY and FYNNEI. V dropped 9 bases and J dropped 5; count of bases not matched to a gene: 6. The CDR3 loop spans 12 amino acids. CDR3 sequence reads: CARTGAGETQYF. Here the CDR3 DNA reads TGTGCCAGAACAGGGGCAGGGGAGACCCAGTACTTC.

The chain recombines TRBV29-1 with TRBJ2-7; 11 bases agree with TRBD1. Germline V gives CDR1 SQVTM, CDR2 ANQGSEA. The V segment lost 6 bases and the J segment 1 base; nucleotides outside the gene matches: 5. This CDR3 contains 14 residues. CDR3 protein: CSVYRDRGSYEQYF. In nucleotides, the CDR3 is TGCAGCGTATACCGGGACAGGGGGTCCTACGAGCAGTACTTC.

This clone showed up just once. The chain carries TRBV27 and TRBJ1-1; D may be TRBD1 (5 bases). This CDR3 comprises 14 residues. V was trimmed by 6 bases and J by 4 bases, leaving 15 bases between them. Germline V gives CDR1 MNHEY, CDR2 SMNVEV (reference sequence). CDR3 amino acids: CASRMGGGGTEAFF. In DNA form, the CDR3 reads TGTGCCAGCAGGATGGGGGGGGGTGGCACTGAAGCTTTCTTT.

The chain couples TRBV24-1 to TRBJ2-3; 13 nucleotides match TRBD2. Germline CDR1 KGHDR, CDR2 SFDVKD. The CDR3 consists of 16 residues. V was pared by 3 bases and J by 3 bases, with 2 bases of the junction left unmatched. Here the CDR3 reads CATSDRTSGRTDTQYF. CDR3 DNA sequence: TGTGCCACCAGTGATCGGACTAGCGGGAGAACAGATACGCAGTATTTT.

For the CDR3, the DNA is TGCGCCAGCAGTGAGTGGAGGGTTAGTGGAAACACCATATATTTT. Translated: CASSEWRVSGNTIYF. The chain recombines TRBV10-2 with TRBJ1-3, with no clear D. Trimming took off 1 base at V and 3 bases at J, with 10 bases between the two ends. The CDR3 sequence is 15 residues long. Germline CDR1 is WSHSY and CDR2 is SAAADI.

This chain connects TRBV19 to TRBJ1-5, with D possibly being TRBD1 (5 bases). In germline, CDR1 is LNHDA, CDR2 SQIVND (reference sequence). V lost 5 bases and J lost 3, with 14 bases in between. The CDR3 totals 15 residues. CDR3: CASSPLARVNQPQHF. CDR3 nucleotides: TGTGCCAGTAGTCCCCTAGCCAGGGTCAATCAGCCCCAGCATTTT.

The chain carries TRBV23-1 and TRBJ2-7; 13 nucleotides line up with TRBD2. Being an ORF, TRBV23-1 has a function that is uncertain. V shed 2 bases and J 3 bases; nucleotides not matched to a gene: 4. The CDR3 contains 16 residues. The CDR3 is CASSQPGLAGSYEQYF. CDR3 nucleotide sequence: TGCGCCAGCAGTCAACCGGGACTAGCGGGAAGCTACGAGCAGTACTTC.

The chain recombines TRBV7-9 with TRBJ1-4; TRBD1 is a possible D gene (6 bases). The CDR3 totals 11 residues. CDR1 and CDR2 (germline): SEHNR, FQNEAQ (reference sequence). Trimming took 5 bases from V and 10 from J, leaving 8 bases between them. This CDR3 is CASSQDRKLFF. The CDR3 nucleotides are TGTGCCAGCAGCCAGGACAGAAAACTGTTTTTT.

The chain joins TRBV7-3 to TRBJ2-1, with TRBD2 matching 13 bases. The germline V gene encodes CDR1 SGHTA and CDR2 FQGTGA. CDR3 length: 14 residues. J was trimmed by 9 bases and V by 5 bases; bases with no gene match: 4. CDR3 loop: CASSPGTSGTEQFF. Written as DNA, the CDR3 is TGTGCCAGCAGCCCCGGGACTAGCGGGACTGAGCAGTTCTTC.

The chain employs TRBV28 and TRBJ2-7; possible D gene TRBD1, 6 bases. CDR1 and CDR2 (germline): MDHEN, SYDVKM. The CDR3 has 13 residues. V gave up 6 bases and J gave up 2 bases, with 11 bases separating them. The CDR3 here is CASRLQGAYEQYF. CDR3 DNA sequence: TGTGCCAGCAGACTACAGGGAGCCTACGAGCAGTACTTC.

The chain uses TRBV9 and TRBJ1-4; 7 nucleotides align to TRBD1. V shed 0 bases, J shed 0 bases, and the junction held 8 bases outside the gene matches. This CDR3 spans 18 amino acids. Germline values: CDR1 SGDLS, CDR2 YYNGEE. CDR3 in amino acids: CASSVGLGGTSTNEKLFF. The CDR3, as DNA: TGTGCCAGCAGCGTAGGTTTAGGGGGCACCTCAACTAATGAAAAACTGTTTTTT.

The rearrangement uses TRBV5-8 and TRBJ2-1, with a tentative D call TRBD2 (6 bases). Trimming stripped 1 base from V and 0 bases from J, with 8 bases between. Looked up from germline, CDR1 is SGHTS and CDR2 is YDEGEE. The CDR3 length is 15 residues. CDR3 nucleotides: TGTGCCAGCAGCTTGTTCGGGAGCTCCTACAATGAGCAGTTCTTC. Residues: CASSLFGSSYNEQFF.

V usage is TRBV6-5 and J usage is TRBJ1-4; D gene uncertain. CDR1 and CDR2 (germline): MNHEY, SVGAGI. The CDR3 totals 15 residues. The V end lost 0 bases, the J end lost 5 bases, and 10 bases lay between the germline ends. The DNA for the CDR3 is TGTGCCAGCAGTTACTCGGGTGTATTGAATGAAAAACTGTTTTTT. As protein: CASSYSGVLNEKLFF.

The gene calls are TRBV19 and TRBJ2-2; no clear D gene. Germline V gives CDR1 LNHDA, CDR2 SQIVND (reference sequence). V was shortened by 4 bases and J by 7 bases, with 10 bases between the two germline ends. The CDR3 runs to 13 residues. The DNA for the CDR3 is TGTGCCAGTAGTACATGGCGTCTCGGGGAGCTGTTTTTT. This codes for CASSTWRLGELFF.

This clone was observed a single time. This chain connects TRBV5-6 to TRBJ1-2, with D maybe TRBD1 (5 bases). The CDR3 runs 16 residues. V was clipped by 0 bases and J by 9 bases, with 21 bases between them. Germline loops: CDR1 SGHDT, CDR2 YYEEEE. For the CDR3, the DNA is TGTGCCAGCAGCTTGGCCTCGAAAGGGGCACTATTGAGCTACACCTTC. Translating gives CASSLASKGALLSYTF.

This chain joins TRBV4-1 and TRBJ1-4, with 9 bases that match TRBD1. V gave up 0 bases and J gave up 2 bases; unmatched junction bases: 7. Per germline, CDR1 MGHRA and CDR2 YSYEKL. The CDR3 sequence is 18 residues long. The CDR3 DNA follows: TGCGCCAGCAGCCAAGATCTCGGGACAGGGTACACTAATGAAAAACTGTTTTTT. Protein product: CASSQDLGTGYTNEKLFF.

This clone was seen only a few times. The chain combines TRBV12-3 or TRBV12-4 with TRBJ1-2, with D perhaps matching TRBD1 (5 bases). V dropped 4 bases and J dropped 7 bases, with 13 bases sitting between them. The CDR3 spans 13 residues. CDR3 amino acids: CASSSGTVGGYTF. In nucleotides, the CDR3 is TGTGCCAGCAGTTCCGGGACGGTCGGTGGCTACACCTTC.

This chain uses TRBV3-1 (or the pseudogene TRBV3-2) with TRBJ1-1; D perhaps matches TRBD1 (5 bases). Trimming removed 0 bases from V and 2 bases from J, with 7 bases in between. The CDR3 is 14 amino acids. Germline V lookup: CDR1 LGHDT, CDR2 YNNKEL (reference sequence). The CDR3 nucleotides are TGTGCCAGCAGCCAAGAGGACATCAACACTGAAGCTTTCTTT. This sequence encodes CASSQEDINTEAFF.

V and J are TRBV9 and TRBJ2-3, with 7 positions matching TRBD2. The CDR3 contains 15 residues. Trimming removed 0 bases from V and 0 bases from J; junction bases left unmatched: 1. Germline lookup yields CDR1 SGDLS and CDR2 YYNGEE. The CDR3: CASSVASGSTDTQYF. The CDR3 DNA reads TGTGCCAGCAGCGTAGCTAGCGGTAGCACAGATACGCAGTATTTT.

The J gene is TRBJ2-7, the V gene TRBV4-2; maybe TRBD2 (5 bases). The germline CDR1 and CDR2 sequences are LGHNA and YNFKEQ. There are 13 residues in the CDR3. Trimming removed 3 bases at V and 0 bases at J, with 6 bases between. The CDR3 protein is CASSHGSSYEQYF. CDR3 DNA sequence: TGTGCCAGCAGCCATGGGAGCTCCTACGAGCAGTACTTC.

DNA of the CDR3: TGCGCCAGCAGCCCGGGACGGCTAACAACTGAAGCTTTCTTT. This encodes CASSPGRLTTEAFF. The V and J genes are TRBV5-1 and TRBJ1-1, with a weak D call TRBD1 (5 bases). The V and J ends lost 4 bases and 5 bases respectively, with 15 bases between them. Germline loops: CDR1 SGHRS, CDR2 YFSETQ. The CDR3 covers 14 residues.

This clone has only one observation. The genes are TRBV4-2 and TRBJ2-2; D perhaps matches TRBD2 (6 bases). The germline V gene encodes CDR1 LGHNA and CDR2 YNFKEQ. The CDR3 runs to 14 residues. The V end lost 5 bases, the J end lost 3 bases, and 10 bases lay between the germline ends. The CDR3 nucleotides read TGTGCCAGCAGCGGAGGGATTGACACCGGGGAGCTGTTTTTT. As protein: CASSGGIDTGELFF.

The chain links TRBV7-3 to TRBJ2-2, with D hard to call. This CDR3 is built from 13 residues. The germline V gene has CDR1 SGHTA and CDR2 FQGTGA. The V and J ends lost 1 base and 5 bases respectively, with 5 bases between them. CDR3: CASSLNPTGELFF. The CDR3 DNA sequence: TGTGCCAGCAGCTTAAACCCTACCGGGGAGCTGTTTTTT.

CDR3 sequence reads: CASSLGWGQGDTQYF. The CDR3 bases are TGTGCCAGCAGCTTAGGCTGGGGGCAGGGAGATACGCAGTATTTT. The rearrangement uses TRBV7-8 and TRBJ2-3; D perhaps matches TRBD1 (6 bases). The V end was cut by 1 base, the J end by 5 bases, with 13 bases between. Germline lookup yields CDR1 SGHVS and CDR2 FQNEAQ. This CDR3 comprises 15 residues.

CDR3: CASSETLAGYEQYF. CDR3 DNA sequence: TGTGCCAGCAGTGAGACCCTGGCCGGCTACGAGCAGTACTTC. V and J are TRBV25-1 and TRBJ2-7, with D uncertain. Trimming stripped 3 bases from V and 3 bases from J, with 12 bases between. The CDR3 has 14 residues. Per the germline V gene, CDR1 is MGHDK and CDR2 is SYGVNS.

J is TRBJ1-2 and V is TRBV28, with a possible D match to TRBD1 (5 bases). V lost 6 bases, J lost 0 bases, and 8 bases lay in between. The CDR3 consists of 13 residues. CDR1 and CDR2 from the germline V gene are MDHEN and SYDVKM. The CDR3 DNA reads TGTGCCAGCAGCGGGGGGGCTAACTATGGCTACACCTTC. Translation gives CASSGGANYGYTF.

This chain connects TRBV5-1 to TRBJ1-1, with D maybe TRBD1 (5 bases). Germline V CDR1 and CDR2: SGHRS, YFSETQ. Between the trimmed V and J ends, which lost 0 bases and 1 base, there was a span of 10 bases. This CDR3 spans 15 amino acids. CDR3 DNA sequence: TGCGCCAGCAGCTTGGGGGGCGGCCCGAACACTGAAGCTTTCTTT. This gives the protein CASSLGGGPNTEAFF.

The chain uses TRBV2 and TRBJ1-1; D not resolved. Trimming removed 3 bases from V and 1 base from J, with 6 bases in between. The germline V gene encodes CDR1 SNHLY and CDR2 FYNNEI. This CDR3 has 13 amino acids. This CDR3 reads CASSETGNTEAFF. The CDR3 region has the DNA TGTGCCAGCAGTGAGACTGGGAACACTGAAGCTTTCTTT.

V gene TRBV6-2 or TRBV6-3 combines with J gene TRBJ2-2; maybe TRBD1 (6 bases). CDR1 and CDR2 (germline): MNHEY, SVGEGT. The ends were cut back, 2 bases at V and 0 bases at J, with 13 bases in the middle. The CDR3 is made up of 17 amino acids. The CDR3 reads CASSYTSGHSNTGELFF. The CDR3 DNA follows: TGTGCCAGCAGTTACACTTCGGGACATTCGAACACCGGGGAGCTGTTTTTT.